Each of the 9 T cell receptor beta chains below was sequenced from the same sample in a study of Graves' ophthalmopathy and Graves' hyperthyroidism (dated by TCRdb to about 2018). Instrument on record: Illumina HiSeq 2000. For repertoire sequencing, the TCR beta CDR3 regions were amplified from RNA transcripts. A first-round RT-PCR used HTBI primers with the Qiagen OneStep RT-PCR kit, followed by a second-round multiplex PCR, size selection and purification. The public reads were quality trimmed at Q25 with fastp and then assembled into clones with MiXCR by TCRdb, keeping productive beta chains. Each record represents a unique CDR3 protein, reported with the most common genes and DNA among its rows. This sample gives fewer than 400,000 distinct CDR3 sequences in total; roughly 18% of them show up just once. The ten largest clones add up to around 1.4% of the sample. Material for sequencing was peripheral blood. These receptors came from a young woman with Graves' ophthalmopathy. Donor details come from another sample of the same person, matched by shared clones.

This clonotype was seen ten or more times. The rearrangement joins TRBV7-2 to TRBJ1-1; D uncertain. CDR1 and CDR2 from the germline V gene are SGHTA and FQGNSA. The CDR3 is 14 residues long. V lost 1 base, J lost 4 bases, and 10 bases lay in between. The DNA of the CDR3 is TGTGCCAGCAGCTTAGTGGGAGAGGTCACTGAAGCTTTCTTT. Translating it yields CASSLVGEVTEAFF.

The sample holds many counts of this clonotype. Here the CDR3 reads CAISEFYEQYF. The CDR3 bases are TGTGCCATCAGTGAGTTCTACGAGCAGTACTTC. J is TRBJ2-7 and V is TRBV10-3; D gene unclear. V shed 1 base and J shed 3 bases, with 1 base lying between them. Germline V lookup: CDR1 ENHRY, CDR2 SYGVKD. The CDR3 has 11 amino acids.

In its sample, this clonotype was seen many times. J is TRBJ1-2 and V is TRBV9; 10 bases are a match to TRBD1. The CDR3 sequence is 20 residues long. CDR1 is SGDLS and CDR2 is YYNGEE in the germline V gene. V trimming: 3 bases; J trimming: 0 bases; junction bases outside the gene matches: 17. This chain's CDR3 is CASSESTGGRSAAPNYGYTF. DNA for the CDR3: TGTGCCAGCAGCGAGTCGACAGGGGGCCGGTCCGCCGCCCCTAACTATGGCTACACCTTC.

There are many counts of this clonotype. The chain links TRBV28 to TRBJ2-4; the match to TRBD1 covers 8 bases. This CDR3 region has 16 residues. The trim removed 5 bases at V and 2 bases at J, leaving 8 bases unmatched. CDR1 and CDR2 from the germline V gene are MDHEN and SYDVKM. CDR3 sequence: CASSHHQGASKNIQYF. The CDR3 DNA follows: TGTGCCAGCAGTCACCATCAGGGGGCGTCCAAAAACATTCAGTACTTC.

This clonotype was observed many times. The chain links TRBV5-1 to TRBJ2-7, with D perhaps being TRBD1 or TRBD2 (6 bases each). CDR3 length: 15 amino acids. CDR1 and CDR2 from the germline V gene are SGHRS and YFSETQ. V lost 4 bases and J lost 0, with 14 bases in between. CDR3 in amino acids: CASSGGTTSSYEQYF. DNA of the CDR3: TGCGCCAGCAGCGGCGGGACAACGAGCTCCTACGAGCAGTACTTC.

A note on this clonotype: A read error is possible here, since a much larger clone lies one base away. The gene calls are TRBV6-1 and TRBJ1-3, with 7 bases fitting TRBD1. The length of the CDR3 is 14 residues. J lost 0 bases, V lost 6 bases, and 2 bases had no gene match. The germline V gene has CDR1 MNHNS and CDR2 SASEGT. DNA of the CDR3: TGTGCCAGCAGCTGGGACAGCTCTGGAAACACCATATATTTT. Residues: CASSWDSSGNTIYF.

This clonotype has at least ten counts. The chain employs TRBV20-1 and TRBJ2-4, with 11 positions matching TRBD1. Germline V gives CDR1 DFQATT, CDR2 SNEGSKA (reference sequence). V lost 4 bases, J lost 5 bases, and 1 base stayed unmatched. This CDR3 has 13 residues. CDR3 amino acids: CSAMDRGQNIQYF. DNA of the CDR3: TGCAGTGCTATGGACAGGGGGCAAAACATTCAGTACTTC.

This clonotype was recorded at least ten times. The gene calls are TRBV11-2 and TRBJ2-4, with 8 bases aligning to TRBD2. The CDR3 contains 19 residues. Germline V gene lookup returns CDR1 SGHAT and CDR2 FQNNGV. Germline trimming cut 4 bases from V and 0 bases from J; bases unmatched to any gene: 14. CDR3 residues: CASSSTPTRGGGAKNIQYF. CDR3 nucleotides: TGTGCCAGCAGCTCCACCCCCACTCGGGGGGGGGGAGCCAAAAACATTCAGTACTTC. Full variable domain (rest looked up from reference TRBV11-2 and TRBJ2-4): EAGVAQSPRYKIIEKRQSVAFWCNPISGHATLYWYQQILGQGPKLLIQFQNNGVVDDSQLPKDRFSAERLKGVDSTLKIQPAKLEDSAVYLCASSSTPTRGGGAKNIQYFGAGTRLSVL.

J is TRBJ1-2 and V is TRBV29-1; D ambiguous. The V gene lost 2 bases and the J gene lost 2 bases, with 6 bases spanning the gap. CDR1 is SQVTM, CDR2 ANQGSEA, per germline. The CDR3 runs to 12 residues. The DNA for the CDR3 is TGCAGCGTTGAATTAGGGAACTATGGCTACACCTTC. Its translation is CSVELGNYGYTF.